Presented here are 24 T cell receptor beta chains from one specimen sequenced in a study of CD8 T cells in ankylosing spondylitis. TCRdb reprocessed the 5' RACE reads via MiXCR and lists one record per CDR3 protein. The data hold some 150,000 distinct CDR3 sequences, with about 10% observed a single time. Sequencing used blood, either unsorted or a sorted T cell fraction (not recorded which). The origin of the receptors is a female donor with ankylosing spondylitis or in good health (not recorded which).

This clonotype was detected many times. The chain uses TRBV12-3 or TRBV12-4 and TRBJ2-7, with D perhaps matching TRBD1 (6 bases). The CDR3 loop spans 13 amino acids. The germline V and J ends were trimmed by 5 bases and 0 bases, with 8 bases remaining between them. CDR3 residues: CASSGDNSYEQYF. CDR3 coding DNA: TGTGCCAGCAGTGGGGACAACTCCTACGAGCAGTACTTC.

This clonotype has ten or more counts. The chain uses TRBV5-1 and TRBJ2-1, with 8 bases identical to TRBD2. The length of the CDR3 is 14 residues. Germline trimming cut 5 bases from V and 8 bases from J; bases unmatched to any gene: 9. Germline CDR1 reads SGHRS; CDR2 reads YFSETQ. CDR3 region: CASRQSGTRHEQFF. The CDR3 DNA is TGCGCCAGCAGACAATCCGGGACTAGACATGAGCAGTTCTTC.

This clonotype was seen at least ten times. The V gene is TRBV20-1, the J gene TRBJ1-2; 8 bases agree with TRBD1. CDR3 length: 13 amino acids. The germline V gene has CDR1 DFQATT and CDR2 SNEGSKA (reference sequence). V gave up 5 bases and J gave up 2 bases; unmatched junction bases: 4. The CDR3 is CSAARGQNYGYTF. The CDR3, as DNA: TGCAGTGCTGCCAGGGGGCAAAACTATGGCTACACCTTC.

This clonotype was observed many times. The chain recombines TRBV5-1 with TRBJ2-5; D unresolved. Trimming removed 0 bases at V and 5 bases at J, with 20 bases between. This CDR3 is built from 17 residues. Germline lookup yields CDR1 SGHRS and CDR2 YFSETQ. The DNA of the CDR3 is TGCGCCAGCAGCTTGGATTCCGGGCCCGTTGGTGAGGAGACCCAGTACTTC. Its translation: CASSLDSGPVGEETQYF. Full variable domain (missing parts from reference TRBV5-1 and TRBJ2-5): KAGVTQTPRYLIKTRGQQVTLSCSPISGHRSVSWYQQTPGQGLQFLFEYFSETQRNKGNFPGRFSGRQFSNSRSEMNVSTLELGDSALYLCASSLDSGPVGEETQYFGPGTRLLVL.

Many counts were recorded for this clonotype. This sequence joins TRBV12-3 or TRBV12-4 and TRBJ1-1; D remains unclear. Trimming removed 6 bases at V and 1 base at J, with 15 bases between. The CDR3 consists of 15 residues. The CDR3 coding sequence is TGTGCCAGCAGCCGGGCTCGTGGGAGGAACACTGAAGCTTTCTTT. It encodes CASSRARGRNTEAFF.

This clonotype has at least ten counts. This sequence joins TRBV20-1 and TRBJ1-2; no definite D call. V was cut by 3 bases and J by 6 bases, with 17 bases left in between. This CDR3 is 14 amino acids long. The germline V gene encodes CDR1 DFQATT and CDR2 SNEGSKA (reference sequence). CDR3 loop: CSASTGHDINGYTF. For the CDR3, the DNA is TGCAGTGCTAGTACCGGGCACGACATCAATGGCTACACCTTC.

This clonotype was seen repeatedly, ten times or more. The chain combines TRBV7-9 with TRBJ2-1, with 11 bases aligning to TRBD2. The germline gives CDR1 SEHNR, CDR2 FQNEAQ (reference sequence). V trimming: 3 bases; J trimming: 4 bases; junction bases outside the gene matches: 2. The CDR3 length is 15 residues. This CDR3 reads CASSFGLAGYNEQFF. DNA of the CDR3: TGTGCCAGCAGCTTTGGACTAGCGGGTTACAATGAGCAGTTCTTC.

On this clonotype: One base away lies a much larger clone, so this may be a sequencing read error. The chain employs TRBV7-2 and TRBJ2-1; D possibly uses TRBD1 or TRBD2 (5 bases each). Looked up from germline, CDR1 is SGHTA and CDR2 is FQGNSA. V lost 3 bases and J lost 7, with 10 bases in between. The CDR3 is 13 residues long. This CDR3 is CTSSFLRGNEQFF. Written as DNA, the CDR3 is TGTACCAGCAGCTTTCTGAGGGGTAATGAGCAGTTCTTC.

This clonotype showed up many times. This chain connects TRBV24-1 to TRBJ2-7; the D is unclear. This CDR3 is built from 11 residues. V gave up 0 bases and J gave up 5 bases, with 1 base separating them. CDR1 is KGHDR and CDR2 is SFDVKD in the germline V gene. CDR3 residues: CATSDLDEQYF. DNA for the CDR3: TGTGCCACCAGTGATTTGGACGAGCAGTACTTC.

This clonotype has a handful of counts. V is TRBV21-1 and J is TRBJ2-5; whether TRBD1, the table's D call, matches the DNA was not checked. TRBV21-1 is a listed pseudogene. The CDR3 totals 16 residues. The DNA of the CDR3 is TGTGCCAGCAGCAAAGATGGTCGGGAAGGGCAAGAGACCCAGTACTTC. Protein product: CASSKDGREGQETQYF.

This clonotype was seen many times. This chain uses TRBV7-2 with TRBJ1-1; D may be TRBD1 (6 bases). Germline-derived CDR1 and CDR2 are SGHTA and FQGNSA. CDR3 length: 15 amino acids. Trimming took off 4 bases at V and 4 bases at J, with 16 bases between the two ends. The CDR3 sequence is CASSYMGAPGTEAFF. In nucleotides, the CDR3 is TGTGCCAGCAGCTACATGGGGGCCCCAGGCACTGAAGCTTTCTTT.

At least ten counts were recorded for this clonotype. V gene TRBV11-2 combines with J gene TRBJ2-2; 8 bases are shared with TRBD1. The CDR3 spans 15 residues. J gave up 6 bases and V 4 bases, and 7 bases lay outside the gene matches. CDR1 is SGHAT and CDR2 is FQNNGV in the germline V gene. In DNA form, the CDR3 reads TGTGCCAGCAGCTCCCGGGACAGGCCGCCCGGGGAGCTGTTTTTT. Residues: CASSSRDRPPGELFF.

This clonotype was recorded a few times. The chain recombines TRBV3-1 with TRBJ1-2, with unresolved D. Trimming cost V 5 bases and J 3 bases, with 10 bases left between them. The CDR3 extends over 13 amino acids. Germline V lookup: CDR1 LGHDT, CDR2 YNNKEL (reference sequence). This CDR3 is CASSAGIHYGYTF. The CDR3 DNA reads as TGTGCCAGCAGCGCGGGGATCCACTATGGCTACACCTTC.

This sequence joins TRBV20-1 and TRBJ1-4; the match to TRBD1 covers 10 bases. Trimming took 3 bases from V and 6 from J; bases not matched to a gene: 10. The CDR3 is 16 amino acids. Per the germline V gene, CDR1 is DFQATT and CDR2 is SNEGSKA (reference sequence). This CDR3 reads CSARGTGVLEDEKLFF. DNA for the CDR3: TGCAGTGCTAGGGGGACAGGGGTGTTGGAGGATGAAAAACTGTTTTTT.

The chain employs TRBV12-3 or TRBV12-4 and TRBJ1-5, with D perhaps matching TRBD1 (5 bases). The CDR3 contains 13 residues. V lost 6 bases and J 4 bases, leaving 10 bases between the germline ends. This CDR3 reads CASRRGLNQPQHF. CDR3 DNA: TGTGCCAGCAGGAGGGGACTAAATCAGCCCCAGCATTTT.

Many counts were recorded for this clonotype. The V gene is TRBV9, the J gene TRBJ1-6; the D is unclear. The CDR3 contains 16 residues. Germline CDR1 SGDLS, CDR2 YYNGEE. Trimming stripped 4 bases from V and 6 bases from J, with 17 bases between. The CDR3 sequence is CASSPRIAAGNSPLHF. In nucleotides, the CDR3 is TGTGCCAGCAGCCCCCGAATAGCCGCTGGTAATTCACCCCTCCACTTT.

Only a few counts were recorded for this clonotype. The chain combines TRBV6-1 with TRBJ2-3; no clear D. Germline V gives CDR1 MNHNS, CDR2 SASEGT. This CDR3 region has 14 residues. V was clipped by 4 bases and J by 2 bases, with 10 bases between them. In DNA, the CDR3 is TGTGCCAGCAGTGCTGGGTCACACACAGATACGCAGTATTTT. Protein sequence: CASSAGSHTDTQYF.

As regards this clonotype: A read error is possible here, since a much larger clone lies one base away. V is TRBV2 and J is TRBJ2-1; D is undetermined. Per germline, CDR1 SNHLY and CDR2 FYNNEI. The CDR3 runs to 13 residues. DNA of the CDR3: TGTGCCAGCAGTCCCGACAACTACGATGAGCAGTTCTTC. Its protein product is CASSPDNYDEQFF.

V gene TRBV28 combines with J gene TRBJ1-5; maybe TRBD1 (6 bases). Trimming shortened V by 6 bases and J by 6 bases, and 21 bases separated the two germline ends. The CDR3 is 16 residues long. Germline V gene data show CDR1 as MDHEN and CDR2 as SYDVKM. Here the CDR3 DNA reads TGTGCCAGCAGCCCCTTCACAGGGAGTGGCATTCAGCCCCAGCATTTT. Its translation: CASSPFTGSGIQPQHF.

This clonotype was counted at least ten times. The chain recombines TRBV29-1 with TRBJ2-2, with 11 positions matching TRBD2. The CDR3 runs to 17 residues. CDR1 is SQVTM and CDR2 is ANQGSEA in the germline V gene. V was clipped by 6 bases and J by 7 bases; unmatched bases: 16. The CDR3 sequence is CSVETLTSGTVNGELFF. In DNA, the CDR3 is TGCAGCGTCGAAACCCTGACTAGCGGGACGGTTAACGGGGAGCTGTTTTTT.

The table lists this clonotype with many counts. The rearrangement links TRBV12-3 or TRBV12-4 to TRBJ2-3, with 7 bases that match TRBD2. CDR3 length: 14 residues. Trimming took 6 bases from V and 3 from J; bases not matched to a gene: 6. The CDR3 nucleotides read TGTGCCAGCAGGCGACTAGCCGAAACAGATACGCAGTATTTT. It yields the protein CASRRLAETDTQYF.

This clonotype was counted ten times or more. The V and J genes are TRBV20-1 and TRBJ2-1, with D tentatively TRBD2 (5 bases). V was trimmed by 2 bases and J by 7 bases, leaving 18 bases between them. This CDR3 has 15 amino acids. Germline loops: CDR1 DFQATT, CDR2 SNEGSKA (reference sequence). The CDR3 nucleotides read TGCAGTGCTAGACAGACTACCACATATGGGAATGAGCAGTTCTTC. Protein: CSARQTTTYGNEQFF.

This clonotype was counted at least ten times. This chain uses TRBV19 with TRBJ1-1; maybe TRBD1 (5 bases). The CDR3 runs 13 residues. The ends were cut back, 4 bases at V and 8 bases at J, with 14 bases in the middle. The germline V gene has CDR1 LNHDA and CDR2 SQIVND (reference sequence). The DNA for the CDR3 is TGTGCCAGTAGTACCCAGGGTTTTGTGGAAGCTTTCTTT. Amino acid sequence: CASSTQGFVEAFF.

This clonotype turned up a few times. The gene calls are TRBV5-1 and TRBJ2-1, with D possibly called TRBD1 or TRBD2 (5 bases each). This CDR3 contains 16 residues. V lost 2 bases and J lost 6, with 18 bases in between. Germline V gives CDR1 SGHRS, CDR2 YFSETQ. CDR3 loop: CASSFLEALTGNEQFF. CDR3 nucleotide sequence: TGCGCCAGCAGCTTTTTGGAGGCTCTCACAGGCAATGAGCAGTTCTTC.